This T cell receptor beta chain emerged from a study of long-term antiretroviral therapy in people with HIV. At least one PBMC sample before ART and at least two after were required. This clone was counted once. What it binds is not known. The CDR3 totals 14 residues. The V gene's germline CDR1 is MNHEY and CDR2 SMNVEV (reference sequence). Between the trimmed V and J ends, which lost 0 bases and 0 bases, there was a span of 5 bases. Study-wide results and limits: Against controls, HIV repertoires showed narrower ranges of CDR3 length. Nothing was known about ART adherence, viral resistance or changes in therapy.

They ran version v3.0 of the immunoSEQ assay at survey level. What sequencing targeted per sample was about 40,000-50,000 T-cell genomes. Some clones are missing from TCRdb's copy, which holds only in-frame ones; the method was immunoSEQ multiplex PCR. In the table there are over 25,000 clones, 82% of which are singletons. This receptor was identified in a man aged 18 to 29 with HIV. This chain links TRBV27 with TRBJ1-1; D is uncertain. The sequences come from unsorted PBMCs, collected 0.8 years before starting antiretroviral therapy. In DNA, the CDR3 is TGTGCCAGCAGTTTATCGACCGTGAACACTGAAGCTTTCTTT. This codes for CASSLSTVNTEAFF.